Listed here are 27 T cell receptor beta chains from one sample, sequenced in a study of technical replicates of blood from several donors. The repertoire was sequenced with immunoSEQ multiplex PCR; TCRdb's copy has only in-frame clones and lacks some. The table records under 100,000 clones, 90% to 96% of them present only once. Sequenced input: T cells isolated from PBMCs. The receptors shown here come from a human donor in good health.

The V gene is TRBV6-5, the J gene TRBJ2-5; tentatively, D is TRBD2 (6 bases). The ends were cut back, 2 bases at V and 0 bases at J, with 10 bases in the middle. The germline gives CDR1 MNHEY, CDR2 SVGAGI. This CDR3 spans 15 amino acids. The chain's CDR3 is CASSYAEGYQETQYF. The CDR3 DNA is TGTGCCAGCAGTTACGCGGAGGGGTACCAAGAGACCCAGTACTTC.

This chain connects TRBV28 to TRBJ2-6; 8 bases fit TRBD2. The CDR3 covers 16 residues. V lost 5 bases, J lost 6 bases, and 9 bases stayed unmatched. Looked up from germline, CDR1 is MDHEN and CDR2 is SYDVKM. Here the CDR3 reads CASSSGGLSAANVLTF. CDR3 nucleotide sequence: TGTGCCAGCAGTAGCGGGGGCCTTTCGGCGGCCAACGTCCTGACTTTC.

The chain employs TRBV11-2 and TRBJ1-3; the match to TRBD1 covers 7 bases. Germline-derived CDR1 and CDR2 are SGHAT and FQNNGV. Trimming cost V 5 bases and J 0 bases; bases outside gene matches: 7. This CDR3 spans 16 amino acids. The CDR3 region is CASSPRTGASGNTIYF. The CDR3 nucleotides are TGTGCCAGCAGCCCTCGGACAGGCGCCTCTGGAAACACCATATATTTT.

The DNA for the CDR3 is TGTGCCAGCGACAGTCATCGACTTTACGAGCAGTACTTC. Translating gives CASDSHRLYEQYF. The chain has TRBV6-6 and TRBJ2-7, with a tentative D call TRBD1 (5 bases). This CDR3 spans 13 amino acids. V gave up 8 bases and J gave up 4 bases, with 15 bases separating them. Germline V CDR1 and CDR2: MNHNY, SVGAGI (reference sequence).

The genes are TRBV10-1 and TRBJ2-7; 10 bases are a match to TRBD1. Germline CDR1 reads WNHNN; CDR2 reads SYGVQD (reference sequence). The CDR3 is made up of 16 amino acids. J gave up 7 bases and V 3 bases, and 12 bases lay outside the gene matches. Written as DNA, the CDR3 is TGCGCCAGCAGTGAAGGGACAGGGGAAACCCTACGAGAGCAGTACTTC. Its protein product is CASSEGTGETLREQYF.

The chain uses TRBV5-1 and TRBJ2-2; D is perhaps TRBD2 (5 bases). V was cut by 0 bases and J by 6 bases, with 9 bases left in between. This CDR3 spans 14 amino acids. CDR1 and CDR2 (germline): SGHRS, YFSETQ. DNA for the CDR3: TGCGCCAGCAGCTTGGTAGCCGGGGCCGGGGAGCTGTTTTTT. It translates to CASSLVAGAGELFF. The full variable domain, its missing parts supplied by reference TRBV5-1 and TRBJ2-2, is KAGVTQTPRYLIKTRGQQVTLSCSPISGHRSVSWYQQTPGQGLQFLFEYFSETQRNKGNFPGRFSGRQFSNSRSEMNVSTLELGDSALYLCASSLVAGAGELFFGEGSRLTVL.

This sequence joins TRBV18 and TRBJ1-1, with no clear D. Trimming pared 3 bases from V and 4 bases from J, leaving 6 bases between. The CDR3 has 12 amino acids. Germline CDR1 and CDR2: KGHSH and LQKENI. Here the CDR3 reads CASSPLPTEAFF. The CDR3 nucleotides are TGTGCCAGCTCACCCCTCCCCACTGAAGCTTTCTTT.

The CDR3 bases are TGTGCCAGTAGTGCGACTAGCGGCTCCTACAATGAGCAGTTCTTC. Protein product: CASSATSGSYNEQFF. The chain has TRBV19 and TRBJ2-1, with TRBD2 matching over 9 bases. This CDR3 is built from 15 residues. From germline, CDR1 is LNHDA and CDR2 SQIVND (reference sequence). The V segment lost 5 bases and the J segment 0 bases; nucleotides outside the gene matches: 2.

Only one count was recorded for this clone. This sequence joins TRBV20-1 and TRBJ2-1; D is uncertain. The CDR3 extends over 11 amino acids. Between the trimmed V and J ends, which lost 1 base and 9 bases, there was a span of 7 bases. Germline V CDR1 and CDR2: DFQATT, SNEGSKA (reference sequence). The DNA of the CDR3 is TGCAGTGCTAGAGGGGCCGCTGAGCAGTTCTTC. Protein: CSARGAAEQFF.

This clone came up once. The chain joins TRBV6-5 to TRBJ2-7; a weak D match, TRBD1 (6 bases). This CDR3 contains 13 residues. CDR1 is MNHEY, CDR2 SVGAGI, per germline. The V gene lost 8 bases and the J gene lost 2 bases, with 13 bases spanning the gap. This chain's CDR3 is CASQEQGTYEQYF. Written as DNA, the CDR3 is TGTGCCAGCCAGGAACAGGGCACCTACGAGCAGTACTTC.

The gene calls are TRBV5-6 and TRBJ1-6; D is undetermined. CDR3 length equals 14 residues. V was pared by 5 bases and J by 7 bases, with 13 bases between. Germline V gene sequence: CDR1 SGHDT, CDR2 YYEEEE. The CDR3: CASRREGGNSPLHF. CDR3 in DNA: TGTGCCAGCAGGCGGGAGGGAGGCAATTCACCCCTCCACTTT.

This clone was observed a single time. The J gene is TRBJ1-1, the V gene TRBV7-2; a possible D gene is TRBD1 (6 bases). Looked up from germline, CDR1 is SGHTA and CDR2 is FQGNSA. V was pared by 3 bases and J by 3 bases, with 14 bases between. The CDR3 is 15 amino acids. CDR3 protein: CASSFSDSRYTEAFF. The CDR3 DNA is TGTGCCAGCAGCTTCTCGGACAGCCGATACACTGAAGCTTTCTTT.

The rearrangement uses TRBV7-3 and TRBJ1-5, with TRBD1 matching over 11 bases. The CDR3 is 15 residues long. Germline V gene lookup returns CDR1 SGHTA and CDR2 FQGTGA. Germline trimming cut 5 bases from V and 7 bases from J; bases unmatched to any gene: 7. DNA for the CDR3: TGTGCCAGCAGCCCCCGGGACAGGGGGGGACAGCCCCAGCATTTT. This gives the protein CASSPRDRGGQPQHF. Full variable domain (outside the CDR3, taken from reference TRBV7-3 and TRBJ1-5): GAGVSQTPSNKVTEKGKYVELRCDPISGHTALYWYRQSLGQGPEFLIYFQGTGAADDSGLPNDRFFAVRPEGSVSTLKIQRTERGDSAVYLCASSPRDRGGQPQHFGDGTRLSIL.

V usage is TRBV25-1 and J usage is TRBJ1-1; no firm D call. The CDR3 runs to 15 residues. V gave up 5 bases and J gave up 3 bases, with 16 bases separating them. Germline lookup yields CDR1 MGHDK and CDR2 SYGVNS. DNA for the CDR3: TGTGCCAGCAGTAGACGGTCGGGTAGCCACACTGAAGCTTTCTTT. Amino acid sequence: CASSRRSGSHTEAFF.

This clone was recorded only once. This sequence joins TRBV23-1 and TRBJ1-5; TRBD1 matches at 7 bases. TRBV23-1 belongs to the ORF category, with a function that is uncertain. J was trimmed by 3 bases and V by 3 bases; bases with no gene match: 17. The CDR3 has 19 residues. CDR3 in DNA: TGCGCCAGCAGTCACCAGGGGACAGCCCAGACATCGGTCAATCAGCCCCAGCATTTT. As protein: CASSHQGTAQTSVNQPQHF.

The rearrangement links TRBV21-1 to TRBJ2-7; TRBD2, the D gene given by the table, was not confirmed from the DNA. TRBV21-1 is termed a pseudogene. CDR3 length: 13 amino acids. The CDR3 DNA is TGTGCCAGCAGGATAGAAAGGGAGTACGAGCAGTACTTC. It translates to CASRIEREYEQYF.

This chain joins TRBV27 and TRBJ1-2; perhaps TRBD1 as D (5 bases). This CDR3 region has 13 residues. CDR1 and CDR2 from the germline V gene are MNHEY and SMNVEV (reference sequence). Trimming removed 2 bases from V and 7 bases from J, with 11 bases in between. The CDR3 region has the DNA TGTGCCAGCAGTTTAAACAGGCAATCTGGCTACACCTTC. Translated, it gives CASSLNRQSGYTF.

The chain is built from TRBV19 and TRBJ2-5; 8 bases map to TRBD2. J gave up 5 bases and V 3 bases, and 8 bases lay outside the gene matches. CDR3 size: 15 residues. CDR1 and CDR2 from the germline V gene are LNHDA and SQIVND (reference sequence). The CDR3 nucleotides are TGTGCCAGTAGTATTCAGGGACTAGAGGCGGAGACCCAGTACTTC. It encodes CASSIQGLEAETQYF. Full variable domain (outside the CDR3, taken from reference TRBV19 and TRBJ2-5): DGGITQSPKYLFRKEGQNVTLSCEQNLNHDAMYWYRQDPGQGLRLIYYSQIVNDFQKGDIAEGYSVSREKKESFPLTVTSAQKNPTAFYLCASSIQGLEAETQYFGPGTRLLVL.

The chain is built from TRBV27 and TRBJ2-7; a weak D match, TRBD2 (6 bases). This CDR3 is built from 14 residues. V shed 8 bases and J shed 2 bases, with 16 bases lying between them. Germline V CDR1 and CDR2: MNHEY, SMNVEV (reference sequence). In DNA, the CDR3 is TGTGCCAGCTCGAGCGGAGGGTGGCCCTACGAGCAGTACTTC. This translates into CASSSGGWPYEQYF.

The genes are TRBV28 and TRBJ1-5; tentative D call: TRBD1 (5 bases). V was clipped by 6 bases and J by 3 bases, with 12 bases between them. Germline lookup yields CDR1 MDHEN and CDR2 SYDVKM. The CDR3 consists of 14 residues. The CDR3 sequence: CASSKGYFNQPQHF. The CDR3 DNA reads TGTGCCAGCAGCAAGGGGTATTTCAATCAGCCCCAGCATTTT.

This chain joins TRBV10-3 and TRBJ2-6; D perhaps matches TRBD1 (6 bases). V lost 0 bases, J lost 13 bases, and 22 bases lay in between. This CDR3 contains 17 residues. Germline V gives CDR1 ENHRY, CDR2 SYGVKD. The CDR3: CAISESGGQGSRSVLTF. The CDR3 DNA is TGTGCCATCAGTGAGTCAGGCGGGCAGGGGAGTCGCTCGGTCCTGACTTTC.

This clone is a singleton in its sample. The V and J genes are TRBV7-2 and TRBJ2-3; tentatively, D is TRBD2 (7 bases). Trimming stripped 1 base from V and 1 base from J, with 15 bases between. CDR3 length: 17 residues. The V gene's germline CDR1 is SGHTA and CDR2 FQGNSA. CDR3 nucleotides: TGTGCCAGCAGCTTAGTGGGGGGGCCCCCTGGCACAGATACGCAGTATTTT. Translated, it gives CASSLVGGPPGTDTQYF.

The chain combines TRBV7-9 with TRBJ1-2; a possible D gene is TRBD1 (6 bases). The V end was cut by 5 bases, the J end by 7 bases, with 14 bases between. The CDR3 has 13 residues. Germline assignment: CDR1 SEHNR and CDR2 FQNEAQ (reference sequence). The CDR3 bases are TGTGCCAGCAGCCCTCCAGGGGCAGGTGGCTACACCTTC. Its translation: CASSPPGAGGYTF.

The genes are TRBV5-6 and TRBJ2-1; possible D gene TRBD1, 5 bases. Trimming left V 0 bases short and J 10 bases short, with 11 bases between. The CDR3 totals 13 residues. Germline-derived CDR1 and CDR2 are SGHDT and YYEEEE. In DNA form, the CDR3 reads TGTGCCAGCAGCTTGGATTCCCCAGGGGAGCAGTTCTTC. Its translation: CASSLDSPGEQFF.

CDR3 residues: CASSPGRDRVHEQFF. The CDR3 DNA reads as TGCGCCAGCAGCCCCGGGCGGGACAGGGTCCATGAGCAGTTCTTC. The rearrangement links TRBV5-1 to TRBJ2-1, with 9 bases identical to TRBD1. There are 15 residues in the CDR3. CDR1 is SGHRS and CDR2 is YFSETQ in the germline V gene. V was clipped by 4 bases and J by 8 bases; unmatched bases: 10. Together with reference TRBV5-1 and TRBJ2-1, the CDR3 gives the full variable domain: KAGVTQTPRYLIKTRGQQVTLSCSPISGHRSVSWYQQTPGQGLQFLFEYFSETQRNKGNFPGRFSGRQFSNSRSEMNVSTLELGDSALYLCASSPGRDRVHEQFFGPGTRLTVL.

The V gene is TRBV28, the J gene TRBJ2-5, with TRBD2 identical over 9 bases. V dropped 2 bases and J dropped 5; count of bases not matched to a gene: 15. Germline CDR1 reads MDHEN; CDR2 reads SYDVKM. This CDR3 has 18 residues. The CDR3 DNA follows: TGTGCCAGCAGTTTAGGGTCTAGCGGGAACCCCCGGGGGGAGACCCAGTACTTC. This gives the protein CASSLGSSGNPRGETQYF. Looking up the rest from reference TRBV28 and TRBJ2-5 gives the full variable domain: DVKVTQSSRYLVKRTGEKVFLECVQDMDHENMFWYRQDPGLGLRLIYFSYDVKMKEKGDIPEGYSVSREKKERFSLILESASTNQTSMYLCASSLGSSGNPRGETQYFGPGTRLLVL.

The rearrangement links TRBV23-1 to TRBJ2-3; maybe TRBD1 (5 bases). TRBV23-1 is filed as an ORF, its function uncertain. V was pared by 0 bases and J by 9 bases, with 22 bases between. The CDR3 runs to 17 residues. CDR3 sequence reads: CASSQSDPHAGNTTQYF. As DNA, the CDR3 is TGCGCCAGCAGTCAATCCGACCCCCACGCAGGGAATACAACGCAGTATTTT.